The source of this T cell receptor beta chain is a study of T cell repertoires in cytomegalovirus infection. As for the study in general: Epitope selection comprised recently identified HLA-C-restricted CMV epitopes and well-studied HLA-B-restricted CMV epitopes.

Comment on this clonotype: Its antigen is unidentified.

TCRdb reprocessed the reads via MiXCR and lists one record per CDR3 protein. The table lists roughly 730,000 distinct CDR3 sequences, around 35% of them singletons, with about 20% in the top ten. Germline V lookup: CDR1 MNHEY, CDR2 SVGAGI. Trimming left V 1 base short and J 5 bases short, with 11 bases between. The CDR3 extends over 15 amino acids. The source was cultured PBMCs, collected from culture after CMV antigen stimulation. The V and J genes are TRBV6-5 and TRBJ2-2; D is perhaps TRBD2 (5 bases). The source of this sequence is a human donor in good health (CMV status not recorded). Some clones in this sample may be carry-over from other donors' samples. In DNA, the CDR3 is TGTGCCAGCAGTTACTTAGAGGCGGGTACCGGGGAGCTGTTTTTT. Translation: CASSYLEAGTGELFF.